A single sample is the source of the 26 T cell receptor beta chains below, sequenced in a study of a mutant IDH1 vaccine in newly diagnosed glioma. Time point reported: week 23, last vaccination. Every vaccine dose comprised 300 ug of mutant IDH1 20-mer peptide plus topical imiquimod. No antigen is known for these receptors. Libraries were prepared by immunoSEQ multiplex PCR; TCRdb keeps only in-frame clonotypes and omits some of them. The data show roughly 52,000 clones, about four fifths seen once. Sequencing was performed on PBMCs, taken from a glioma patient whose treatment included an IDH1 peptide vaccine. These receptors all stem from a man between 40 and 49 years old with glioma.

There are a few counts of this clone. The chain links TRBV11-3 to TRBJ1-1; D remains unclear. This CDR3 region has 13 residues. Germline V gene sequence: CDR1 SGHNT, CDR2 YENEEA. Trimming shortened V by 0 bases and J by 3 bases, and 5 bases separated the two germline ends. The CDR3 region has the DNA TGTGCCAGCAGCTTAGATCAGGACACTGAAGCTTTCTTT. This encodes CASSLDQDTEAFF.

The chain links TRBV5-6 to TRBJ1-2; D is unclear. Trimming stripped 0 bases from V and 2 bases from J, with 17 bases between. The CDR3 runs to 17 residues. CDR1 and CDR2 (germline): SGHDT, YYEEEE. The CDR3, as DNA: TGTGCCAGCAGCTTGGCCGGGTCCGCACTCCTCAACTATGGCTACACCTTC. This gives the protein CASSLAGSALLNYGYTF.

The chain joins TRBV7-9 to TRBJ1-2; D perhaps matches TRBD1 (6 bases). Germline V lookup: CDR1 SEHNR, CDR2 FQNEAQ (reference sequence). This CDR3 is 15 amino acids long. The V end lost 5 bases, the J end lost 7 bases, and 20 bases lay between the germline ends. The CDR3 DNA reads as TGTGCCAGCAGCCTTTCGGACAGAGGCCCGGGTGGCTACACCTTC. Translated: CASSLSDRGPGGYTF. The variable domain in full, with the rest retrieved from reference TRBV7-9 and TRBJ1-2, is DTGVSQNPRHKITKRGQNVTFRCDPISEHNRLYWYRQTLGQGPEFLTYFQNEAQLEKSRLLSDRFSAERPKGSFSTLEIQRTEQGDSAMYLCASSLSDRGPGGYTFGSGTRLTVV.

The chain uses TRBV13 and TRBJ2-5, with TRBD2 matching 7 bases. J gave up 1 base and V 5 bases, and 7 bases lay outside the gene matches. There are 15 residues in the CDR3. Germline V gene sequence: CDR1 PRHDT, CDR2 FYEKMQ (reference sequence). The CDR3 bases are TGTGCCAGCAGCGGGGGAGGGGAGGGCCAAGAGACCCAGTACTTC. As protein: CASSGGGEGQETQYF.

This clone was picked up one time. The rearrangement links TRBV2 to TRBJ2-2; no clear D. Trimming took off 7 bases at V and 4 bases at J, with 10 bases between the two ends. There are 13 residues in the CDR3. In germline, CDR1 is SNHLY, CDR2 FYNNEI. DNA for the CDR3: TGTGCCAGCACCCGCCGTCTCACCGGGGAGCTGTTTTTT. Its translation: CASTRRLTGELFF.

The chain recombines TRBV5-4 with TRBJ1-2, with D possibly TRBD1 on 6 matching bases. CDR3 length equals 15 residues. Germline loops: CDR1 SGHNT, CDR2 YYREEE (reference sequence). The V end lost 2 bases, the J end lost 6 bases, and 17 bases lay between the germline ends. The CDR3 region is CASSFEGGSVNGYTF. DNA of the CDR3: TGTGCCAGCAGCTTTGAGGGGGGCTCGGTCAATGGCTACACCTTC.

DNA for the CDR3: TGCGCCAGCAGCTTGGGGGCGGGGGTGGCCGGTGGGCTGTTTTTT. Its translation is CASSLGAGVAGGLFF. The chain uses TRBV5-1 and TRBJ2-2, with 7 bases aligning to TRBD2. This CDR3 comprises 15 residues. The V segment lost 0 bases and the J segment 13 bases; nucleotides outside the gene matches: 12. Germline V gives CDR1 SGHRS, CDR2 YFSETQ.

The rearrangement joins TRBV5-6 to TRBJ1-1; TRBD1 might be the D (6 bases). Per the germline V gene, CDR1 is SGHDT and CDR2 is YYEEEE. Trimming removed 4 bases at V and 0 bases at J, with 22 bases between. This CDR3 contains 18 residues. The CDR3 bases are TGTGCCAGCAGCGGGGGGGGCCCAGGGCTCAACCTGAACACTGAAGCTTTCTTT. Its protein product is CASSGGGPGLNLNTEAFF.

The V call is TRBV10-3, the J call TRBJ1-2, with D possibly TRBD1 on 6 matching bases. This CDR3 comprises 15 residues. Germline V CDR1 and CDR2: ENHRY, SYGVKD. V was cut by 0 bases and J by 5 bases, with 13 bases left in between. CDR3 loop: CAISESRGHLYGYTF. CDR3 in DNA: TGTGCCATCAGTGAGTCGAGGGGACACCTTTATGGCTACACCTTC.

The V call is TRBV6-5, the J call TRBJ1-2; tentative D call: TRBD1 (5 bases). Germline V CDR1 and CDR2: MNHEY, SVGAGI. The CDR3 extends over 13 amino acids. Trimming stripped 6 bases from V and 4 bases from J, with 12 bases between. The CDR3 loop reads CASRQTGGYGYTF. DNA of the CDR3: TGTGCCAGCAGGCAGACCGGGGGCTATGGCTACACCTTC.

The chain has TRBV7-2 and TRBJ1-4; no clear D. V was trimmed by 1 base and J by 2 bases, leaving 11 bases between them. The CDR3 contains 16 residues. The V gene's germline CDR1 is SGHTA and CDR2 FQGNSA. The CDR3: CASSLVPASTNEKLFF. In nucleotides, the CDR3 is TGTGCCAGCAGCTTAGTCCCGGCCAGCACTAATGAAAAACTGTTTTTT. Filled out from reference TRBV7-2 and TRBJ1-4, the complete variable domain reads GAGVSQSPSNKVTEKGKDVELRCDPISGHTALYWYRQSLGQGLEFLIYFQGNSAPDKSGLPSDRFSAERTGGSVSTLTIQRTQQEDSAVYLCASSLVPASTNEKLFFGSGTQLSVL.

The genes are TRBV18 and TRBJ1-2; tentative D call: TRBD1 (5 bases). The germline V gene has CDR1 KGHSH and CDR2 LQKENI. This CDR3 contains 17 residues. Trimming took off 6 bases at V and 0 bases at J, with 20 bases between the two ends. In DNA, the CDR3 is TGTGCCAGCTCGCAGGAGAGCAGGGTCTCTGCTAACTATGGCTACACCTTC. It encodes CASSQESRVSANYGYTF.

The CDR3 DNA reads TGTGCCAGCATCGGGGCAGGGGGGAACTATGGCTACACCTTC. Its translation: CASIGAGGNYGYTF. The V call is TRBV2, the J call TRBJ1-2; 7 bases fit TRBD1. The CDR3 runs to 14 residues. CDR1 and CDR2 (germline): SNHLY, FYNNEI. After removal of 7 bases from V and 2 bases from J, the junction contained 7 bases not matched to a gene.

This CDR3 is CASALGGVNTEAFF. In DNA form, the CDR3 reads TGTGCCAGCGCCCTAGGGGGGGTAAACACTGAAGCTTTCTTT. The chain combines TRBV9 with TRBJ1-1, with D perhaps TRBD1 (6 bases). CDR1 and CDR2 (germline): SGDLS, YYNGEE. This CDR3 has 14 residues. V was clipped by 7 bases and J by 2 bases, with 15 bases between them.

This clone was seen more than once but under ten times. The chain joins TRBV2 to TRBJ1-5, with D possibly TRBD1 on 6 matching bases. Germline CDR1 reads SNHLY; CDR2 reads FYNNEI. V lost 4 bases to trimming and J lost 3 bases, with 13 bases between them. There are 15 residues in the CDR3. In nucleotides, the CDR3 is TGTGCCAGCAGTGTTGGACAGACCTTCAATCAGCCCCAGCATTTT. It is translated as CASSVGQTFNQPQHF.

The rearrangement links TRBV2 to TRBJ2-2; 8 nucleotides line up with TRBD2. The CDR3 totals 13 residues. V lost 6 bases to trimming and J lost 4 bases; unmatched junction nucleotides: 1. Per germline, CDR1 SNHLY and CDR2 FYNNEI. Written as DNA, the CDR3 is TGTGCCAGCAGCGGGACTAGCACCGGGGAGCTGTTTTTT. Translated: CASSGTSTGELFF.

The J gene is TRBJ1-3, the V gene TRBV9, with D maybe TRBD1 (5 bases). The CDR3 consists of 16 residues. V was clipped by 3 bases and J by 5 bases, with 18 bases between them. Germline V gene data show CDR1 as SGDLS and CDR2 as YYNGEE. CDR3 loop: CASSAPPFGDRNTIYF. CDR3 DNA: TGTGCCAGCAGCGCCCCCCCTTTTGGGGACCGAAACACCATATATTTT.

This chain joins TRBV18 and TRBJ2-4, with 9 bases lining up with TRBD1. Germline V lookup: CDR1 KGHSH, CDR2 LQKENI. Unmatched junction bases numbered 13, after V lost 5 bases and J lost 11 bases. The CDR3 extends over 15 amino acids. CDR3 region: CASSTGQGSQSVQYF. The DNA of the CDR3 is TGTGCCAGCTCAACGGGACAGGGCTCCCAAAGCGTTCAGTACTTC.

The V gene is TRBV6-1, the J gene TRBJ2-7; D is ambiguous. Per germline, CDR1 MNHNS and CDR2 SASEGT. This CDR3 comprises 13 residues. Trimming stripped 3 bases from V and 3 bases from J, with 9 bases between. CDR3 DNA: TGTGCCAGCAGTGAGCCAGAGAGCTACGAGCAGTACTTC. Residues: CASSEPESYEQYF.

Only a few counts were recorded for this clone. This chain uses TRBV5-6 with TRBJ1-5; D is unresolved. Per germline, CDR1 SGHDT and CDR2 YYEEEE. The V gene lost 5 bases and the J gene lost 0 bases, with 0 bases spanning the gap. The CDR3 is 11 residues long. The CDR3 sequence is CASSSNQPQHF. CDR3 in DNA: TGTGCCAGCAGTAGCAATCAGCCCCAGCATTTT.

The chain carries TRBV13 and TRBJ2-2; D unresolved. This CDR3 spans 14 amino acids. CDR1 is PRHDT, CDR2 FYEKMQ, per germline (reference sequence). The germline V and J ends were trimmed by 5 bases and 4 bases, with 11 bases remaining between them. CDR3: CASSPPVGTGELFF. CDR3 DNA sequence: TGTGCCAGCAGCCCGCCCGTCGGCACCGGGGAGCTGTTTTTT. Full variable domain (rest looked up from reference TRBV13 and TRBJ2-2): AAGVIQSPRHLIKEKRETATLKCYPIPRHDTVYWYQQGPGQDPQFLISFYEKMQSDKGSIPDRFSAQQFSDYHSELNMSSLELGDSALYFCASSPPVGTGELFFGEGSRLTVL.

The chain joins TRBV13 to TRBJ1-1; D is perhaps TRBD1 (5 bases). Germline V lookup: CDR1 PRHDT, CDR2 FYEKMQ (reference sequence). This CDR3 has 13 residues. Trimming took off 1 base at V and 10 bases at J, with 13 bases between the two ends. The CDR3 region is CASSLDPGTRAFF. CDR3 nucleotides: TGTGCCAGCAGCTTAGACCCCGGGACGCGAGCTTTCTTT. The full variable domain, completed using reference TRBV13 and TRBJ1-1, is AAGVIQSPRHLIKEKRETATLKCYPIPRHDTVYWYQQGPGQDPQFLISFYEKMQSDKGSIPDRFSAQQFSDYHSELNMSSLELGDSALYFCASSLDPGTRAFFGQGTRLTVV.

The V gene is TRBV7-9, the J gene TRBJ1-6; the match to TRBD1 covers 10 bases. The CDR3 is 16 amino acids. Germline CDR1 and CDR2: SEHNR and FQNEAQ (reference sequence). V lost 3 bases, J lost 3 bases, and 2 bases stayed unmatched. CDR3 in DNA: TGTGCCAGCAGCTTGGGACAGGGGTTCTATAATTCACCCCTCCACTTT. This encodes CASSLGQGFYNSPLHF.

V usage is TRBV2 and J usage is TRBJ2-2; TRBD2 might be the D (5 bases). Trimming left V 7 bases short and J 6 bases short, with 12 bases between. Germline V gives CDR1 SNHLY, CDR2 FYNNEI. This CDR3 has 13 amino acids. DNA for the CDR3: TGTGCCAGCACACAGCGGCCCTCCGGGGAGCTGTTTTTT. It is translated as CASTQRPSGELFF.

The chain uses TRBV6-5 and TRBJ1-1, with 7 bases fitting TRBD1. The ends lost 1 base at V and 4 bases at J; junction bases unmatched: 9. Germline V gene data show CDR1 as MNHEY and CDR2 as SVGAGI. This CDR3 region has 16 residues. The CDR3 DNA sequence: TGTGCCAGCAGTTACTTCACAGGGGTGGGAGTCACTGAAGCTTTCTTT. Translated, it gives CASSYFTGVGVTEAFF.

This chain uses TRBV6-6 with TRBJ1-1; D gene uncertain. Trimming stripped 6 bases from V and 0 bases from J, with 8 bases between. Germline CDR1 and CDR2: MNHNY and SVGAGI (reference sequence). The CDR3 has 13 residues. The CDR3 sequence: CASSVGMNTEAFF. The CDR3 bases are TGTGCCAGCAGCGTCGGTATGAACACTGAAGCTTTCTTT.